These 9 T cell receptor beta chains originate from one sample sequenced in a study of T cells in Graves' hyperthyroidism and ophthalmopathy. What was amplified from RNA transcripts were TCR beta CDR3 regions. With the HTBI primer set, the TCR CDR3 went through a first round of RT-PCR. TCRdb processed the multiplex PCR reads anew with MiXCR; each CDR3 protein has one entry. The table has hundreds of thousands of distinct CDR3 sequences, roughly 14% seen once. The sequenced sample was blood. These receptors all come from a woman in her forties or fifties with Graves' ophthalmopathy.

This clonotype was counted between two and nine times. The gene calls are TRBV16 and TRBJ2-2; D is uncertain. The germline gives CDR1 KGHSY, CDR2 FQNENV. This CDR3 spans 11 amino acids. Trimming shortened V by 6 bases and J by 7 bases, and 6 bases separated the two germline ends. CDR3 in amino acids: CASSRIGELFF. The CDR3 DNA sequence: TGTGCCAGCAGTCGTATCGGGGAGCTGTTTTTT.

This clonotype was recorded at least ten times. The chain links TRBV7-2 to TRBJ2-5, with 7 bases fitting TRBD1. Trimming cost V 6 bases and J 5 bases; bases outside gene matches: 9. CDR1 and CDR2 (germline): SGHTA, FQGNSA. This CDR3 spans 14 amino acids. The CDR3 region has the DNA TGTGCCAGCAGGGATCAGGGGGTCCGGGAGACCCAGTACTTC. This translates into CASRDQGVRETQYF.

Worth noting for this clonotype: A much larger clone differs by one base, so this may be a read error. The V gene is TRBV3-1, the J gene TRBJ2-1; D is unresolved. The V gene's germline CDR1 is LGHDT and CDR2 YNNKEL (reference sequence). The CDR3 totals 12 residues. CDR3 region: CAGSQGLNEQFF. Written as DNA, the CDR3 is TGTGCCGGCAGCCAAGGGTTGAATGAGCAGTTCTTC.

This clonotype has just a few counts. The chain links TRBV7-8 to TRBJ2-2, with TRBD1 as a possible D gene (5 bases). The CDR3 extends over 17 amino acids. V lost 5 bases and J 2 bases, leaving 18 bases between the germline ends. Germline CDR1 is SGHVS and CDR2 is FQNEAQ. DNA of the CDR3: TGTGCCAGCAGCGCAATGCATCGGACACTCAACACCGGGGAGCTGTTTTTT. Encoded protein: CASSAMHRTLNTGELFF.

This clonotype was found a few times. This sequence joins TRBV5-4 and TRBJ1-3; tentatively, D is TRBD1 (6 bases). The germline V gene has CDR1 SGHNT and CDR2 YYREEE (reference sequence). This CDR3 is built from 14 residues. The V end lost 6 bases, the J end lost 3 bases, and 13 bases lay between the germline ends. CDR3 residues: CASTEQGLGNTIYF. CDR3 bases: TGTGCCAGCACCGAACAGGGACTTGGAAACACCATATATTTT.

This clonotype has ten or more counts. The chain links TRBV18 to TRBJ2-7; TRBD1 or TRBD2 may be the D gene (6 bases each). Trimming pared 0 bases from V and 7 bases from J, leaving 10 bases between. Germline V gene data show CDR1 as KGHSH and CDR2 as LQKENI. The CDR3 contains 13 residues. The CDR3 sequence is CASSPPEGVEQYF. The CDR3 nucleotides are TGTGCCAGCTCACCACCGGAGGGGGTGGAGCAGTACTTC.

This chain joins TRBV20-1 and TRBJ2-1; 10 nucleotides align to TRBD2. Losses at the gene ends were 3 bases for V and 7 bases for J; bases not matched to a gene: 6. The V gene's germline CDR1 is DFQATT and CDR2 SNEGSKA (reference sequence). CDR3 size: 14 residues. DNA for the CDR3: TGCAGTGCTAGTGTAGCGGGAGGAGGGAATGAGCAGTTCTTC. Amino acid sequence: CSASVAGGGNEQFF.

This clonotype was found many times. The chain couples TRBV5-1 to TRBJ2-7; D call uncertain. The CDR3 loop spans 13 amino acids. V was pared by 2 bases and J by 3 bases, with 9 bases between. Germline CDR1 is SGHRS and CDR2 is YFSETQ. This chain's CDR3 is CASSFAGVYEQYF. CDR3 nucleotide sequence: TGCGCCAGCAGCTTCGCTGGGGTCTACGAGCAGTACTTC.

This clonotype was found many times. This chain joins TRBV7-2 and TRBJ1-3, with 7 bases fitting TRBD1. The CDR3 contains 17 residues. Germline lookup yields CDR1 SGHTA and CDR2 FQGNSA. V was pared by 5 bases and J by 0 bases, with 10 bases of the junction left unmatched. The CDR3 DNA sequence: TGTGCCAGCAGCCTCACAGGGGCTATGTTCTCTGGAAACACCATATATTTT. This encodes CASSLTGAMFSGNTIYF.